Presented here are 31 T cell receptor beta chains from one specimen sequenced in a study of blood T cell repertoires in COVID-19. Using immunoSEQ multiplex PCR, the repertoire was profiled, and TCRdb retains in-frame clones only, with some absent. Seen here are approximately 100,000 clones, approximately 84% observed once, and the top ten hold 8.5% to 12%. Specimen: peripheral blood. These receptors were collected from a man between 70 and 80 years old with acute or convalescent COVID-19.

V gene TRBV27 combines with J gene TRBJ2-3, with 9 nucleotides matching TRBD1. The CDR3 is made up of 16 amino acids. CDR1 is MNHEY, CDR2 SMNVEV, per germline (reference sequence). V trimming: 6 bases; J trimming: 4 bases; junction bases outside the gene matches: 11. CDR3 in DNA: TGTGCCAGCAGAGACTACGGGACAGGGTCTTCAGATACGCAGTATTTT. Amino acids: CASRDYGTGSSDTQYF.

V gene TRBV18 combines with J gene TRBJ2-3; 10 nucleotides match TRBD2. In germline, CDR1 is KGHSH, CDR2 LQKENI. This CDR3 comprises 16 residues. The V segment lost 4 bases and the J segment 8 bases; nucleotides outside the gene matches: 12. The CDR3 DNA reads TGTGCCAGCTCACTAAGCGGGGGGGCTTCGGCCTTTACGCAGTATTTT. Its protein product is CASSLSGGASAFTQYF. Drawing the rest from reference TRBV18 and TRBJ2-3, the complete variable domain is NAGVMQNPRHLVRRRGQEARLRCSPMKGHSHVYWYRQLPEEGLKFMVYLQKENIIDESGMPKERFSAEFPKEGPSILRIQQVVRGDSAAYFCASSLSGGASAFTQYFGPGTRLTVL.

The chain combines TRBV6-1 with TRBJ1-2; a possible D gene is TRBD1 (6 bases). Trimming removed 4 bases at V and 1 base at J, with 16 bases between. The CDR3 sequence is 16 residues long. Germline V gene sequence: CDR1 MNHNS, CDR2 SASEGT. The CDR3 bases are TGTGCCAGCAGTGCCCCGGGACAACAATTTAACTATGGCTACACCTTC. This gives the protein CASSAPGQQFNYGYTF.

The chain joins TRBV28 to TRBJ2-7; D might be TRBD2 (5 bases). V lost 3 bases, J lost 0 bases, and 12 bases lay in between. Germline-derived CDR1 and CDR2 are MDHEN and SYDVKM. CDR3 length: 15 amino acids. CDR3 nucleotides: TGTGCCAGCAGTTTTATTGTGGGGAGCTCCTACGAGCAGTACTTC. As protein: CASSFIVGSSYEQYF.

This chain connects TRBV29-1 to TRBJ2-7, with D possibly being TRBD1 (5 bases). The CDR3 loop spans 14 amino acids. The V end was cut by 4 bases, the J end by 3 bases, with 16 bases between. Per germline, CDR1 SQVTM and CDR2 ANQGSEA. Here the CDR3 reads CSVADLGLIYEQYF. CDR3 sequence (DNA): TGCAGCGTTGCAGATTTGGGGCTGATCTACGAGCAGTACTTC.

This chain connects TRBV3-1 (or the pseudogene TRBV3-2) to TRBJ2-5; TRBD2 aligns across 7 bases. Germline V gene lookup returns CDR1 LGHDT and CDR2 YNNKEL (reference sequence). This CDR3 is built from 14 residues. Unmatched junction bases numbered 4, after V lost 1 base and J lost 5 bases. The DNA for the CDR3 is TGTGCCAGCAGCCAAGGACGGGGAGGGGAGACCCAGTACTTC. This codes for CASSQGRGGETQYF.

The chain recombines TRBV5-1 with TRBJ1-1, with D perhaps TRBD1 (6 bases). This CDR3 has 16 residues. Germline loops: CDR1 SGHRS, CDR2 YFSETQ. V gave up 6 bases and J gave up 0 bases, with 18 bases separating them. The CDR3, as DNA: TGCGCCAGCACCACAAGGGCAGGGGCAGTGAACACTGAAGCTTTCTTT. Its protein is CASTTRAGAVNTEAFF.

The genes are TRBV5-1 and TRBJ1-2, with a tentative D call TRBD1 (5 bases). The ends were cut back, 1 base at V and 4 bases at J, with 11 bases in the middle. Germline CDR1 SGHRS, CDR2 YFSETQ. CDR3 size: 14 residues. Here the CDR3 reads CASSLQGLGYGYTF. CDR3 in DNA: TGCGCCAGCAGCTTGCAGGGCCTCGGCTATGGCTACACCTTC.

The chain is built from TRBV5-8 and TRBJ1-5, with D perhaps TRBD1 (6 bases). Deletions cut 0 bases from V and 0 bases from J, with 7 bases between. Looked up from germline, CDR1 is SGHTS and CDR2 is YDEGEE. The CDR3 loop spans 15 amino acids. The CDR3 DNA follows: TGTGCCAGCAGCTTGGTGACAGGTAGCAATCAGCCCCAGCATTTT. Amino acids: CASSLVTGSNQPQHF.

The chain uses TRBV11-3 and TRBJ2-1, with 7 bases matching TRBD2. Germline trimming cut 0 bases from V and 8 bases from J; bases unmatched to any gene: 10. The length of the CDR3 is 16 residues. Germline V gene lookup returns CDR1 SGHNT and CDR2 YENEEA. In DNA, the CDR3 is TGTGCCAGCAGCTTAGATGGGCTAGCGGCATACGATGAGCAGTTCTTC. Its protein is CASSLDGLAAYDEQFF.

This CDR3 reads CASSFQISGGATEAFF. CDR3 nucleotides: TGCGCCAGCAGCTTTCAGATTTCCGGGGGGGCCACTGAAGCTTTCTTT. The V and J genes are TRBV5-1 and TRBJ1-1, with TRBD1 as a possible D gene (6 bases). Germline V gene data show CDR1 as SGHRS and CDR2 as YFSETQ. The CDR3 is 16 amino acids. Trimming took off 2 bases at V and 4 bases at J, with 18 bases between the two ends.

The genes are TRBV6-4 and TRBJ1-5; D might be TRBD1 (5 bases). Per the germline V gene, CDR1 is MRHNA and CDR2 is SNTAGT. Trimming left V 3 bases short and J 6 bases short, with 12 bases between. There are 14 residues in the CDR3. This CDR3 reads CASSDEAGIQPQHF. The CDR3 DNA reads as TGTGCCAGCAGTGATGAGGCAGGGATTCAGCCCCAGCATTTT.

CDR3 amino acids: CASTRHGRGLRQPQHF. CDR3 in DNA: TGCGCCAGCACCCGACACGGCAGGGGATTGCGGCAGCCCCAGCATTTT. The chain couples TRBV10-1 to TRBJ1-5; tentative D call: TRBD1 (6 bases). The CDR3 has 16 residues. Germline loops: CDR1 WNHNN, CDR2 SYGVQD (reference sequence). The V end lost 7 bases, the J end lost 7 bases, and 23 bases lay between the germline ends.

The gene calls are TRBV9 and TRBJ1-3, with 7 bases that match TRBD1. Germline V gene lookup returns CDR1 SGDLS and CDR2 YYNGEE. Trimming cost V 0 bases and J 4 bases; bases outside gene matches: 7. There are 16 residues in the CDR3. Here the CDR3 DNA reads TGTGCCAGCAGCGTAGAAGGGGGCGCGAAAGGAAACACCATATATTTT. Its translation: CASSVEGGAKGNTIYF.

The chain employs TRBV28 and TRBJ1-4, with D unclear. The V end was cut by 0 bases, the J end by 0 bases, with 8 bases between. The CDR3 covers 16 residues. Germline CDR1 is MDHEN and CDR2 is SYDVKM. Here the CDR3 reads CASSLWPQATNEKLFF. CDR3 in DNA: TGTGCCAGCAGTTTATGGCCCCAGGCAACTAATGAAAAACTGTTTTTT. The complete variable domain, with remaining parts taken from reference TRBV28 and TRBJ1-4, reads DVKVTQSSRYLVKRTGEKVFLECVQDMDHENMFWYRQDPGLGLRLIYFSYDVKMKEKGDIPEGYSVSREKKERFSLILESASTNQTSMYLCASSLWPQATNEKLFFGSGTQLSVL.

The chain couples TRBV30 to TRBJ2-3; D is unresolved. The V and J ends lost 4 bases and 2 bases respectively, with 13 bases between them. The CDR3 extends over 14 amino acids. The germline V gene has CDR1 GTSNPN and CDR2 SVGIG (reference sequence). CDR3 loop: CAWTTGRLTDTQYF. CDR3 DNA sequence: TGTGCCTGGACTACTGGCAGGCTCACAGATACGCAGTATTTT.

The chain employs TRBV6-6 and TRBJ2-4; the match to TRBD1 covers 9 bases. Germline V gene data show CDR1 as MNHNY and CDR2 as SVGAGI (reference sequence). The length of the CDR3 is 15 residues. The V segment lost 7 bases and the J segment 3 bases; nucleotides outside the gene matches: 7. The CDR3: CASIDRGSIKNIQYF. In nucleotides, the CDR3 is TGTGCCAGCATCGACAGGGGGTCTATCAAAAACATTCAGTACTTC.

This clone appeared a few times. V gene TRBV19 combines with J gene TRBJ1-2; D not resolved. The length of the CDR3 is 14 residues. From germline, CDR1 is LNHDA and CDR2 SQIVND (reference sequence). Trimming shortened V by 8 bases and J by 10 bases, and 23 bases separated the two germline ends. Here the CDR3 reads CASYNTGGVNVYTF. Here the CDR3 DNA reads TGTGCCAGTTACAATACCGGCGGGGTTAATGTCTACACCTTC.

The CDR3 spells CASSDRVNYGYTF. In DNA form, the CDR3 reads TGTGCCAGCAGTGACAGGGTCAACTATGGCTACACCTTC. The chain has TRBV25-1 and TRBJ1-2; D might be TRBD1 (5 bases). Germline V lookup: CDR1 MGHDK, CDR2 SYGVNS. The V gene lost 3 bases and the J gene lost 2 bases, with 7 bases spanning the gap. This CDR3 contains 13 residues.

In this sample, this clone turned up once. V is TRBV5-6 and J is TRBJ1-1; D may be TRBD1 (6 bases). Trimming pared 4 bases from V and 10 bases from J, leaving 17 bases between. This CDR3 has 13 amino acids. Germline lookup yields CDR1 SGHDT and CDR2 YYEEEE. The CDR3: CASSHLEGDGAFF. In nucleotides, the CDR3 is TGTGCCAGCAGCCACCTAGAGGGGGATGGAGCTTTCTTT.

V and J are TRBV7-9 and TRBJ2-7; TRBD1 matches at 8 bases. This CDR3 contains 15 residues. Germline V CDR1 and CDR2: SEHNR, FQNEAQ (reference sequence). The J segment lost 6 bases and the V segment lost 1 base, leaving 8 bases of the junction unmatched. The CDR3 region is CASSLEPGQAREQYF. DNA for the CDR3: TGTGCCAGCAGCTTAGAACCGGGACAGGCGCGCGAGCAGTACTTC. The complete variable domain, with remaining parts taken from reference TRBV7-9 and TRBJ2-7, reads DTGVSQNPRHKITKRGQNVTFRCDPISEHNRLYWYRQTLGQGPEFLTYFQNEAQLEKSRLLSDRFSAERPKGSFSTLEIQRTEQGDSAMYLCASSLEPGQAREQYFGPGTRLTVT.

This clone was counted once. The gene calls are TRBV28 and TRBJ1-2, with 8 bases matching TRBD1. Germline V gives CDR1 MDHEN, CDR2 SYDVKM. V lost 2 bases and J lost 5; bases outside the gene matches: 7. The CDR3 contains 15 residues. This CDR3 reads CASSLGSNRGYGYTF. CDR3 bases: TGTGCCAGCAGTTTAGGATCGAACAGGGGGTATGGCTACACCTTC.

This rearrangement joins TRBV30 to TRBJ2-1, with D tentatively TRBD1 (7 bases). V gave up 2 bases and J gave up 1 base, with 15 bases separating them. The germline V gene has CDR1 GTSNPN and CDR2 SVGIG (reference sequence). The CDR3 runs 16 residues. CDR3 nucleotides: TGTGCCTGGAGTATTTCAGGGGGGTTATCCTACAATGAGCAGTTCTTC. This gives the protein CAWSISGGLSYNEQFF.

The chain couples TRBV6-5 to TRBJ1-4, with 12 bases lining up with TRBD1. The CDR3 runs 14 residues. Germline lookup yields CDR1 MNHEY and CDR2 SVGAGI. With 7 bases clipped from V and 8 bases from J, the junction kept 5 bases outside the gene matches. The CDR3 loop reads CASILGQGAEKLFF. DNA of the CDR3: TGTGCCAGCATCTTGGGACAGGGGGCGGAAAAACTGTTTTTT.

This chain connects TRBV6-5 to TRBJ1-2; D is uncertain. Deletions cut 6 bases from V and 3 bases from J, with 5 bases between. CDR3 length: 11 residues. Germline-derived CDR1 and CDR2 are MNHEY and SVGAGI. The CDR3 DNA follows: TGTGCCAGCAGGAGGGACTATGGCTACACCTTC. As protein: CASRRDYGYTF.

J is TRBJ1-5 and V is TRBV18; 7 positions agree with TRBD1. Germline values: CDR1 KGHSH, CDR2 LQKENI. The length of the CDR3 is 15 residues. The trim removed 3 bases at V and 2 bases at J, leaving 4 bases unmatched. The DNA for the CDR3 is TGTGCCAGCTCACCTACAGGGGTTGGCAATCAGCCCCAGCATTTT. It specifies CASSPTGVGNQPQHF.

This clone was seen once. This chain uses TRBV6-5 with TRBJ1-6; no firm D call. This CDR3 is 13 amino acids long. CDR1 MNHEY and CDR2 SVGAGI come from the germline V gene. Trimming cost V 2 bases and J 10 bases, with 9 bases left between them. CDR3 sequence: CASSYEVASPLHF. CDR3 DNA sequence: TGTGCCAGCAGTTACGAAGTAGCCTCACCCCTCCACTTT.

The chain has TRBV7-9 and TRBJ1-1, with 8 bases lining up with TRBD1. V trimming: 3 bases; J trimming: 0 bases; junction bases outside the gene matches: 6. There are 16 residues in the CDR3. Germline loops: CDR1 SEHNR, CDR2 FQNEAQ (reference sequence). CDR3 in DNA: TGTGCCAGCAGCTTCCCCAGGGGGCCCGTGAACACTGAAGCTTTCTTT. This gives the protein CASSFPRGPVNTEAFF.

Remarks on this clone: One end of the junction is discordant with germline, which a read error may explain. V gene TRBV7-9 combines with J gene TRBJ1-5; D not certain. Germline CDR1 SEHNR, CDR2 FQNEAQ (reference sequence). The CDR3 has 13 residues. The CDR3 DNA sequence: TGTGCCAGCACCTTAGACGGGAATCAGCCCCAGCATTTT. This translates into CASTLDGNQPQHF.

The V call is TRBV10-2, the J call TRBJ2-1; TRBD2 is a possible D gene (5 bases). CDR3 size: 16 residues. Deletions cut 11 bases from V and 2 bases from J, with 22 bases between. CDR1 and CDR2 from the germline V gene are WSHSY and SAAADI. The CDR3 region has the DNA TGCGCCGCCTGGGTCCGCGGGCCGACCCCCTACAATGAGCAGTTCTTC. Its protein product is CAAWVRGPTPYNEQFF.

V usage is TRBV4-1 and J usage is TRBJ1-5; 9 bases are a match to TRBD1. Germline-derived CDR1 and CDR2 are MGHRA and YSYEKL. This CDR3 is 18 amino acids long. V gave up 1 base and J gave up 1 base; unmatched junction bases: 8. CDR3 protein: CASSQVIGTGPSNQPQHF. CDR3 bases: TGCGCCAGCAGCCAAGTCATCGGGACAGGGCCGAGCAATCAGCCCCAGCATTTT.